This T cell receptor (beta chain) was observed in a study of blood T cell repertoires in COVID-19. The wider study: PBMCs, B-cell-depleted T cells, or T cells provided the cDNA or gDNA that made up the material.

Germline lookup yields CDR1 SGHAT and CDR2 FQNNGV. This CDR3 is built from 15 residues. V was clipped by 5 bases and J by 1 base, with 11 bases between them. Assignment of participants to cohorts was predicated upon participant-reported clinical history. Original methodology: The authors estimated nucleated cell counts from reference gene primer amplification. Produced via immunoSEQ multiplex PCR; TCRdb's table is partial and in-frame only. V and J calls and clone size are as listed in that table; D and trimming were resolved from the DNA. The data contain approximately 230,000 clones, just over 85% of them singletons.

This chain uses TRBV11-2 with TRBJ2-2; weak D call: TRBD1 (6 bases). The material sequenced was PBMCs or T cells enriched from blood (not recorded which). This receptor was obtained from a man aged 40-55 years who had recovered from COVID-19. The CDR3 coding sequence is TGTGCCAGCAGCAACAGGGATCAGAACACCGGGGAGCTGTTTTTT. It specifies CASSNRDQNTGELFF.